Detailed here is one T cell receptor beta chain. In this sample, this clonotype turned up a few times. Its cognate antigen has yet to be identified. Base qualities are not provided; no much larger clone lies one nucleotide away. This entry comes from a study of T cell repertoires in cytomegalovirus infection (dated by TCRdb to about 2019). In terms of the full investigation: Donor HLA type was relevant to the analysis, because carriage of CMV infection together with the matching HLA type was indicated by public TCR beta signatures. General conclusions and limits of the study: In the ex vivo response, HLA-C-restricted CMV-specific TCR beta clonotypes were dominant, and in two of eight donors the single most frequent clonotype came from this HLA-C-restricted group. Carriers of CMV infection plus the relevant HLA type were discriminated by the cumulative frequency of public TCR beta family members in the study cohort and in an independent roughly 370-donor cohort.

This sample was sequenced with an Illumina HiSeq 1500. TCRdb reprocessed the public reads (quality trimming at Q25 with fastp, clone calling with MiXCR) and kept in-frame beta chains. CDR3 protein duplicates are merged, each entry listing the most common genes and DNA. The sample table contains 630,000 or so distinct CDR3 sequences; only one count was recorded for 24% of them. The top ten hold approximately 8.2% of the sample. The CDR3 spans 15 residues, from the cysteine through the phenylalanine. The DNA shown is the 45-base CDR3, in frame from base 1. From a lookup of the germline V gene (reference sequence), CDR1 and CDR2 are MNHEY and SMNVEV. V loses 2 bases at its end and J loses 8 bases; junction bases beyond the gene matches: 5.

Sequencing used CD8+ T cells from PBMCs. The TCR originated in a human donor in good health (CMV status not recorded). Some clones in this sample may be carry-over from other donors' samples. The V gene is TRBV27 and the J gene is TRBJ1-4; TRBD1 lines up with 10 middle nucleotides. CDR3 loop: CASSLGDRGGEKLFF. The DNA is TGTGCCAGCAGTTTAGGGGACAGGGGAGGAGAAAAACTGTTTTTT.